This passage covers 12 T cell receptor beta chains from one sample sequenced in a study of shared clonotypes between healthy human individuals. Naive CD8 populations comprised CD45RO-negative cells positively selected for CCR7, excluding terminally differentiated effector memory CD45RA+ cells. Clones were read by immunoSEQ multiplex PCR, and TCRdb kept only the in-frame ones, dropping some. The repertoire consists of 2 million or so clones, with roughly 94% occurring once and the leading ten covering roughly 1.1%. Sequenced material: naive CD8+ T cells sorted from blood. The receptors stem from a man aged 18 to 30 in good health.

For this clone: Different DNA sequences within this sample yield the same CDR3. The rearrangement joins TRBV7-9 to TRBJ1-1; D might be TRBD1 (5 bases). Germline V CDR1 and CDR2: SEHNR, FQNEAQ (reference sequence). The ends were cut back, 1 base at V and 5 bases at J, with 11 bases in the middle. The CDR3 is made up of 14 amino acids. The CDR3 sequence is CASSLDGGGTEAFF. The CDR3 nucleotides are TGTGCCAGCAGCTTAGATGGTGGGGGGACTGAAGCTTTCTTT.

This rearrangement joins TRBV5-1 to TRBJ2-5; D ambiguous. The CDR3 loop spans 14 amino acids. V was shortened by 0 bases and J by 5 bases, with 11 bases between the two germline ends. The germline V gene encodes CDR1 SGHRS and CDR2 YFSETQ. The CDR3 DNA is TGCGCCAGCAGCTTGGAACCCGTAGGGGAGACCCAGTACTTC. It yields the protein CASSLEPVGETQYF.

This chain connects TRBV7-8 to TRBJ1-1; D ambiguous. CDR3 size: 14 residues. Germline-derived CDR1 and CDR2 are SGHVS and FQNEAQ. Trimming removed 3 bases from V and 1 base from J, with 9 bases in between. The CDR3 here is CASSFGVANTEAFF. The CDR3 DNA sequence: TGTGCCAGCAGCTTTGGCGTGGCGAACACTGAAGCTTTCTTT.

Comments on this clone: An end of the junction does not agree with germline; a read error may underlie this. CDR3 DNA: TGTGCCAGCAGCGCGGGACAGGGATCCTCCGAGCAGTACTTC. Amino acid sequence: CASSAGQGSSEQYF. This sequence joins TRBV9 and TRBJ2-7, with 9 bases identical to TRBD1. In germline, CDR1 is SGDLS, CDR2 YYNGEE. This CDR3 has 14 amino acids. Complete variable domain (other parts from reference TRBV9 and TRBJ2-7): DSGVTQTPKHLITATGQRVTLRCSPRSGDLSVYWYQQSLDQGLQFLIQYYNGEERAKGNILERFSAQQFPDLHSELNLSSLELGDSALYFCASSAGQGSSEQYFGPGTRLTVT.

CDR3 coding DNA: TGTGCCAGCAGCCGTCCGGGACAGGGAGTCTACGAGCAGTACTTC. It is translated as CASSRPGQGVYEQYF. The chain couples TRBV7-9 to TRBJ2-7, with TRBD1 matching 9 bases. Per germline, CDR1 SEHNR and CDR2 FQNEAQ (reference sequence). The CDR3 totals 15 residues. Trimming at V came to 5 bases and at J to 3 bases, leaving 8 bases not matched to a gene. The variable domain in full, completed from reference TRBV7-9 and TRBJ2-7, reads DTGVSQNPRHKITKRGQNVTFRCDPISEHNRLYWYRQTLGQGPEFLTYFQNEAQLEKSRLLSDRFSAERPKGSFSTLEIQRTEQGDSAMYLCASSRPGQGVYEQYFGPGTRLTVT.

The chain has TRBV5-1 and TRBJ2-7; 8 bases are shared with TRBD1. This CDR3 has 15 residues. With 0 bases clipped from V and 5 bases from J, the junction kept 7 bases outside the gene matches. The germline V gene has CDR1 SGHRS and CDR2 YFSETQ. CDR3 in DNA: TGCGCCAGCAGCTTGGCTTGGACAGGGTCAAACGAGCAGTACTTC. Translating it yields CASSLAWTGSNEQYF.

A single count supports this clone. The chain joins TRBV6-5 to TRBJ1-1; D not resolved. Germline V gene data show CDR1 as MNHEY and CDR2 as SVGAGI. The CDR3 sequence is 13 residues long. V was cut by 0 bases and J by 7 bases, with 9 bases left in between. The CDR3 region has the DNA TGTGCCAGCAGTTACTCGAACCCTTTTGAAGCTTTCTTT. Residues: CASSYSNPFEAFF.

This chain joins TRBV5-1 and TRBJ1-2; 9 nucleotides line up with TRBD1. Germline lookup yields CDR1 SGHRS and CDR2 YFSETQ. V was clipped by 4 bases and J by 6 bases; unmatched bases: 7. The CDR3 loop spans 14 amino acids. CDR3 DNA: TGCGCCAGCAGCACAACGGGACAGGGAAATGGCTACACCTTC. Protein: CASSTTGQGNGYTF.

This rearrangement joins TRBV6-5 to TRBJ2-1, with 10 bases aligning to TRBD2. Germline V gives CDR1 MNHEY, CDR2 SVGAGI. The V gene end was trimmed by 0 bases and the J gene end by 9 bases; junction bases not matched to a gene: 8. The CDR3 spans 16 residues. CDR3: CASSYSVAGGYGEQFF. DNA of the CDR3: TGTGCCAGCAGTTACTCGGTAGCGGGAGGTTATGGTGAGCAGTTCTTC.

The chain uses TRBV2 and TRBJ2-4; D remains ambiguous. The CDR3 extends over 13 amino acids. CDR1 is SNHLY, CDR2 FYNNEI, per germline. V lost 3 bases and J 3 bases, leaving 6 bases between the germline ends. CDR3 sequence (DNA): TGTGCCAGCAGTGAGCCAGGCAAAAACATTCAGTACTTC. Amino acids: CASSEPGKNIQYF.

J is TRBJ2-3 and V is TRBV4-1; the D gene is possibly TRBD1 (6 bases). The CDR3 is 16 amino acids. Germline lookup yields CDR1 MGHRA and CDR2 YSYEKL. V was clipped by 1 base and J by 5 bases, with 16 bases between them. The CDR3 loop reads CASSQAGQTRVDTQYF. The CDR3 region has the DNA TGCGCCAGCAGCCAAGCGGGACAAACGAGGGTAGATACGCAGTATTTT.

The chain recombines TRBV29-1 with TRBJ1-1; TRBD1 matches 7 bases. The trim removed 6 bases at V and 8 bases at J, leaving 3 bases unmatched. Per germline, CDR1 SQVTM and CDR2 ANQGSEA. This CDR3 comprises 10 residues. CDR3 protein: CSVPGQEAFF. CDR3 bases: TGCAGCGTCCCGGGACAGGAAGCTTTCTTT.